This T cell receptor (beta chain) was sequenced for a study of blood T cell repertoires in COVID-19. For the study at large: T cells, B-cell-depleted T cells, or PBMCs supplied cDNA or gDNA.

Produced via immunoSEQ multiplex PCR; TCRdb's table is partial and in-frame only. The repertoire consists of about 250,000 clones, with 85% to 90% occurring once and the leading ten covering around 1.8%. Individuals drawn from 24 US areas were roughly 18 to 95 years old. Self-reported history from a screening survey and questionnaire set each donor's cohort. Sequencing was carried out using PBMCs or T cells enriched from blood (not recorded which). The receptor was derived from a man aged 40-55 years who had recovered from COVID-19.

CDR3 loop: CASSEDREDEKLFF. The CDR3 DNA reads as TGTGCCAGCTCCGAGGACAGGGAGGATGAAAAACTGTTTTTT. This chain connects TRBV18 to TRBJ1-4; 8 nucleotides agree with TRBD1. Losses at the gene ends were 6 bases for V and 6 bases for J; bases not matched to a gene: 6. The CDR3 covers 14 residues. CDR1 KGHSH and CDR2 LQKENI come from the germline V gene.